The T cell receptor beta chain described here comes from a study of T-cell reconstitution after alpha-beta-depleted transplantation in children. The CDR3 has 14 amino acids. With 0 bases removed from V and 0 bases from J, the gap between germline ends came to 5 bases. CDR1 is LNHDA and CDR2 is SQIVND in the germline V gene (reference sequence). The TCRbeta library incorporated unique molecular identifiers. TCRdb redid the calling of the PCR reads with MiXCR, one entry per CDR3 protein. The data show 400,000 to 500,000 distinct CDR3 sequences, about 11% seen once. The chain employs TRBV19 and TRBJ1-1; D is uncertain. Specimen: PBMCs from the stem cell graft donor, collected from the stem cell graft. This receptor was obtained from a human donor who donated a stem cell graft to a child with acute myeloid leukemia. This CDR3 reads CASSIDILNTEAFF. Here the CDR3 DNA reads TGTGCCAGTAGTATAGACATTCTGAACACTGAAGCTTTCTTT.